This TCR beta chain appears in the sequencing data of a study of technical replicates of blood from several donors. The CDR3 is made up of 20 amino acids. V lost 0 bases and J 0 bases, leaving 21 bases between the germline ends. Germline V lookup: CDR1 SGHDN, CDR2 FVKESK. Libraries were prepared by immunoSEQ multiplex PCR; TCRdb keeps only in-frame clonotypes and omits some of them. The sample carries tens of thousands of clones, around 94% recorded once. This TCR derives from a human donor in good health. The chain uses TRBV14 and TRBJ2-1; a weak D match, TRBD2 (5 bases). The sequencing input was T cells isolated from PBMCs. CDR3 region: CASSQEGVFSRASSYNEQFF. In DNA form, the CDR3 reads TGTGCCAGCAGCCAAGAAGGAGTCTTTTCGCGGGCGAGCTCCTACAATGAGCAGTTCTTC.